These 31 T cell receptor beta chains were sequenced from one sample in a study of T cell changes during pregnancy in multiple sclerosis. Clones were sequenced by immunoSEQ multiplex PCR, and TCRdb holds only the in-frame ones, with some missing. The sample lists approximately 80,000 clones, 94% seen once, with more than 0.95% in the top ten. Sequenced here: peripheral blood, sampled in the second trimester of pregnancy. These receptors were collected from a female donor in good health, enrolled as a control in a pregnancy study.

The chain carries TRBV27 and TRBJ2-1, with TRBD1 identical over 9 bases. Trimming removed 5 bases from V and 5 bases from J; junction bases left unmatched: 7. The CDR3 runs to 15 residues. Germline V gives CDR1 MNHEY, CDR2 SMNVEV (reference sequence). The CDR3 protein is CASSGGQGSHNEQFF. In nucleotides, the CDR3 is TGTGCCAGCAGTGGCGGACAGGGGAGCCACAATGAGCAGTTCTTC.

This chain connects TRBV7-2 to TRBJ1-5; 7 bases fit TRBD1. The CDR3 has 17 amino acids. The germline V gene encodes CDR1 SGHTA and CDR2 FQGNSA. The ends lost 6 bases at V and 4 bases at J; junction bases unmatched: 15. CDR3 loop: CASSPTLTGTDNQPQHF. As DNA, the CDR3 is TGTGCCAGCAGTCCAACTCTAACCGGGACAGATAATCAGCCCCAGCATTTT.

The rearrangement uses TRBV6-1 and TRBJ1-2; 8 positions match TRBD1. The CDR3 is 13 residues long. Germline CDR1 MNHNS, CDR2 SASEGT. Trimming took 3 bases from V and 8 from J; bases not matched to a gene: 5. The CDR3 protein is CASSDRGRYGYTF. CDR3 DNA sequence: TGTGCCAGCAGTGACAGGGGGCGATACGGCTACACCTTC.

The chain combines TRBV15 with TRBJ2-1; tentatively, D is TRBD2 (5 bases). The CDR3 totals 16 residues. V was cut by 0 bases and J by 7 bases, with 16 bases left in between. In germline, CDR1 is LNHNV, CDR2 YYDKDF (reference sequence). For the CDR3, the DNA is TGTGCCACCAGCAGAGATCTTGGCGGGTCGATTAATGAGCAGTTCTTC. This translates into CATSRDLGGSINEQFF.

This chain uses TRBV9 with TRBJ2-3; 12 bases agree with TRBD2. CDR1 is SGDLS, CDR2 YYNGEE, per germline. With 2 bases clipped from V and 6 bases from J, the junction kept 7 bases outside the gene matches. The CDR3 is 16 amino acids. CDR3 DNA: TGTGCCAGCAGCGTTCTGACTAGCGGGAGATCCGATACGCAGTATTTT. It encodes CASSVLTSGRSDTQYF.

The rearrangement links TRBV2 to TRBJ1-1, with 10 bases identical to TRBD1. This CDR3 has 15 residues. Germline V gives CDR1 SNHLY, CDR2 FYNNEI. Trimming cost V 4 bases and J 4 bases; bases outside gene matches: 6. CDR3 DNA sequence: TGTGCCAGCAGTGTGAGACAGGGGGCGGTCACTGAAGCTTTCTTT. Translation gives CASSVRQGAVTEAFF.

This clone was picked up one time. The chain has TRBV28 and TRBJ1-4; 7 bases line up with TRBD1. The CDR3 runs to 16 residues. Germline V gene lookup returns CDR1 MDHEN and CDR2 SYDVKM. Unmatched junction bases numbered 8, after V lost 3 bases and J lost 4 bases. The CDR3 bases are TGTGCCAGCAGTTTGCTCGGGCAGGGGGGTAATGAAAAACTGTTTTTT. Amino acid sequence: CASSLLGQGGNEKLFF.

This rearrangement joins TRBV28 to TRBJ1-4; D might be TRBD1 (5 bases). V was clipped by 5 bases and J by 0 bases, with 10 bases between them. This CDR3 region has 15 residues. The V gene's germline CDR1 is MDHEN and CDR2 SYDVKM. CDR3 in amino acids: CASSPPTATNEKLFF. The CDR3 nucleotides are TGTGCCAGCAGTCCTCCGACAGCAACTAATGAAAAACTGTTTTTT.

The V call is TRBV27, the J call TRBJ2-7; the D gene is possibly TRBD2 (6 bases). CDR3 length: 14 residues. The V and J ends lost 3 bases and 5 bases respectively, with 14 bases between them. CDR1 is MNHEY and CDR2 is SMNVEV in the germline V gene (reference sequence). The chain's CDR3 is CASSLAGTLDEQYF. CDR3 sequence (DNA): TGTGCCAGCAGTTTGGCCGGGACTCTCGACGAGCAGTACTTC.

This rearrangement joins TRBV30 to TRBJ2-7; 7 bases fit TRBD1. Trimming took 4 bases from V and 3 from J; bases not matched to a gene: 6. This CDR3 comprises 13 residues. CDR1 is GTSNPN and CDR2 is SVGIG in the germline V gene (reference sequence). CDR3 DNA: TGTGCCTGGACCGGGGACAGAAGCTACGAGCAGTACTTC. Its translation is CAWTGDRSYEQYF.

The chain is built from TRBV25-1 and TRBJ2-7; D might be TRBD2 (6 bases). Germline-derived CDR1 and CDR2 are MGHDK and SYGVNS. The CDR3 contains 13 residues. V was shortened by 3 bases and J by 4 bases, with 10 bases between the two germline ends. CDR3 nucleotide sequence: TGTGCCAGCAGTGATGGCCGGGAGTACGAGCAGTACTTC. Encoded protein: CASSDGREYEQYF.

This chain joins TRBV7-2 and TRBJ1-3; D is perhaps TRBD1 (6 bases). Germline V gene lookup returns CDR1 SGHTA and CDR2 FQGNSA. V was pared by 8 bases and J by 2 bases, with 16 bases between. The CDR3 has 15 residues. For the CDR3, the DNA is TGTGCCAGCGGCCAAGAGGGACAAACTGGAAACACCATATATTTT. Amino acids: CASGQEGQTGNTIYF.

This rearrangement joins TRBV6-5 to TRBJ2-1; D is perhaps TRBD2 (5 bases). The CDR3 is 13 amino acids. The V end lost 8 bases, the J end lost 2 bases, and 10 bases lay between the germline ends. CDR1 MNHEY and CDR2 SVGAGI come from the germline V gene. CDR3 nucleotides: TGTGCCAGCGGTCGAGGGCCCTACAATGAGCAGTTCTTC. Translated, it gives CASGRGPYNEQFF.

In its sample, this clone was seen a few times. At one end, the junction sequence differs from germline, possibly due to a read error. The V call is TRBV2, the J call TRBJ1-1; unclear D gene. This CDR3 is built from 12 residues. CDR1 is SNHLY, CDR2 FYNNEI, per germline. The CDR3 nucleotides read TGTGCCAGCACCTTAATGAGTACTGGAGCTTTCTTT. It encodes CASTLMSTGAFF.

J is TRBJ2-7 and V is TRBV6-9, with a weak D call TRBD2 (6 bases). The germline V gene has CDR1 MNHGY and CDR2 SVAAGI. This CDR3 region has 16 residues. V lost 0 bases, J lost 4 bases, and 16 bases lay in between. In DNA, the CDR3 is TGTGCCAGCAGTTATTCCGCGGTTGGGGGGTCGTACGAGCAGTACTTC. As protein: CASSYSAVGGSYEQYF.

The count of this clone is one. The chain links TRBV7-2 to TRBJ2-5, with 9 bases lining up with TRBD2. The ends lost 1 base at V and 2 bases at J; junction bases unmatched: 8. The CDR3 has 17 residues. Germline V gene lookup returns CDR1 SGHTA and CDR2 FQGNSA. CDR3 in DNA: TGTGCCAGCAGCTTAGTACGTCGACTAGCGGTTCAAGAGACCCAGTACTTC. It codes for CASSLVRRLAVQETQYF.

V usage is TRBV19 and J usage is TRBJ1-5, with D maybe TRBD1 (6 bases). Trimming left V 7 bases short and J 3 bases short, with 22 bases between. CDR1 LNHDA and CDR2 SQIVND come from the germline V gene (reference sequence). This CDR3 has 17 residues. The CDR3 sequence: CASTVWPLDSHNQPQHF. The CDR3 coding sequence is TGTGCCAGTACCGTCTGGCCACTGGACAGTCACAATCAGCCCCAGCATTTT. Together with reference TRBV19 and TRBJ1-5, the CDR3 gives the full variable domain: DGGITQSPKYLFRKEGQNVTLSCEQNLNHDAMYWYRQDPGQGLRLIYYSQIVNDFQKGDIAEGYSVSREKKESFPLTVTSAQKNPTAFYLCASTVWPLDSHNQPQHFGDGTRLSIL.

The chain is built from TRBV7-9 and TRBJ2-5; 8 nucleotides line up with TRBD2. Germline V lookup: CDR1 SEHNR, CDR2 FQNEAQ (reference sequence). CDR3 length: 12 residues. Trimming removed 3 bases from V and 11 bases from J; junction bases left unmatched: 5. The CDR3 loop reads CASSFGGGEQYF. DNA of the CDR3: TGTGCCAGCAGCTTCGGGGGGGGAGAGCAGTACTTC.

V is TRBV30 and J is TRBJ1-2; weak D call: TRBD1 (5 bases). Trimming shortened V by 0 bases and J by 4 bases, and 12 bases separated the two germline ends. Germline V gene sequence: CDR1 GTSNPN, CDR2 SVGIG (reference sequence). The length of the CDR3 is 14 residues. The CDR3 protein is CAWSVGGLGYGYTF. The CDR3 bases are TGTGCCTGGAGTGTCGGGGGATTAGGCTATGGCTACACCTTC.

The table lists this clone with a count of one. V gene TRBV6-1 combines with J gene TRBJ2-6; 7 bases are shared with TRBD1. The V gene end was trimmed by 3 bases and the J gene end by 1 base; junction bases not matched to a gene: 9. The CDR3 consists of 18 residues. The germline V gene encodes CDR1 MNHNS and CDR2 SASEGT. CDR3 nucleotide sequence: TGTGCCAGCAGTGAGGCTGGGACAGAATCTTCTGGGGCCAACGTCCTGACTTTC. It yields the protein CASSEAGTESSGANVLTF.

The chain couples TRBV28 to TRBJ2-7, with D maybe TRBD2 (5 bases). The length of the CDR3 is 18 residues. V lost 3 bases to trimming and J lost 0 bases, with 21 bases between them. Germline-derived CDR1 and CDR2 are MDHEN and SYDVKM. CDR3 loop: CASSFRLATDGSSYEQYF. The CDR3 DNA is TGTGCCAGCAGTTTTAGGCTAGCCACGGACGGTAGCTCCTACGAGCAGTACTTC.

This chain connects TRBV7-2 to TRBJ2-3; the match to TRBD2 covers 10 bases. With V trimmed by 4 bases and J by 0 bases, 13 bases remained unmatched. This CDR3 has 19 residues. Germline V CDR1 and CDR2: SGHTA, FQGNSA. As DNA, the CDR3 is TGTGCCAGCAGCTCCCAGAGCGGGAGGGCTACGATAAGCACAGATACGCAGTATTTT. Translated: CASSSQSGRATISTDTQYF. The variable domain in full, completed from reference TRBV7-2 and TRBJ2-3, reads GAGVSQSPSNKVTEKGKDVELRCDPISGHTALYWYRQSLGQGLEFLIYFQGNSAPDKSGLPSDRFSAERTGGSVSTLTIQRTQQEDSAVYLCASSSQSGRATISTDTQYFGPGTRLTVL.

This CDR3 reads CASSLEANSNQPQHF. In DNA form, the CDR3 reads TGCGCCAGCAGCTTGGAAGCAAATAGCAATCAGCCCCAGCATTTT. The V and J genes are TRBV5-1 and TRBJ1-5; D remains ambiguous. Per germline, CDR1 SGHRS and CDR2 YFSETQ. The V and J ends lost 0 bases and 0 bases respectively, with 7 bases between them. The CDR3 spans 15 residues.

The chain has TRBV27 and TRBJ1-5; tentatively, D is TRBD1 (5 bases). V gave up 6 bases and J gave up 1 base, with 13 bases separating them. CDR1 and CDR2 (germline): MNHEY, SMNVEV (reference sequence). The CDR3 has 15 residues. CDR3 nucleotide sequence: TGTGCCAGCAGCGCCGGGGGAGAGAGCAATCAGCCCCAGCATTTT. It translates to CASSAGGESNQPQHF.

The chain combines TRBV20-1 with TRBJ1-2, with TRBD1 as a possible D gene (5 bases). CDR1 DFQATT and CDR2 SNEGSKA come from the germline V gene (reference sequence). V shed 4 bases and J shed 8 bases, with 5 bases lying between them. CDR3 length: 9 amino acids. The CDR3 nucleotides read TGCAGTGCTACAGGGGGCTACACCTTC. Translated, it gives CSATGGYTF.

V usage is TRBV29-1 and J usage is TRBJ2-7; 7 nucleotides agree with TRBD1. The CDR3 contains 12 residues. V shed 5 bases, J shed 4 bases, and the junction held 5 bases outside the gene matches. Looked up from germline, CDR1 is SQVTM and CDR2 is ANQGSEA. DNA for the CDR3: TGCAGCGTTAGACGGGACAGTTACGAGCAGTACTTC. Translation: CSVRRDSYEQYF.

The rearrangement links TRBV7-9 to TRBJ1-3, with 7 bases identical to TRBD1. After removal of 2 bases from V and 0 bases from J, the junction contained 4 bases not matched to a gene. Germline V CDR1 and CDR2: SEHNR, FQNEAQ (reference sequence). The CDR3 loop spans 16 amino acids. The CDR3 nucleotides are TGTGCCAGCAGCTTAATCGGACAGGCCTCTGGAAACACCATATATTTT. Its translation is CASSLIGQASGNTIYF. Full variable domain (missing parts from reference TRBV7-9 and TRBJ1-3): DTGVSQNPRHKITKRGQNVTFRCDPISEHNRLYWYRQTLGQGPEFLTYFQNEAQLEKSRLLSDRFSAERPKGSFSTLEIQRTEQGDSAMYLCASSLIGQASGNTIYFGEGSWLTVV.

This chain uses TRBV19 with TRBJ2-1; D remains unclear. The length of the CDR3 is 14 residues. V was cut by 9 bases and J by 1 base, with 13 bases left in between. Per germline, CDR1 LNHDA and CDR2 SQIVND (reference sequence). The CDR3: CASLPTGSYNEQFF. In nucleotides, the CDR3 is TGTGCCAGCCTACCGACTGGGTCCTACAATGAGCAGTTCTTC.

This sequence joins TRBV10-3 and TRBJ2-5, with D possibly TRBD2 on 5 matching bases. V dropped 3 bases and J dropped 1 base, with 12 bases sitting between them. The V gene's germline CDR1 is ENHRY and CDR2 SYGVKD. The CDR3 length is 15 residues. CDR3 protein: CAISDKDYTQETQYF. In DNA, the CDR3 is TGTGCCATCAGTGACAAAGACTATACCCAAGAGACCCAGTACTTC.

The genes are TRBV5-1 and TRBJ2-5; TRBD1 aligns across 8 bases. V was pared by 6 bases and J by 5 bases, with 9 bases of the junction left unmatched. This CDR3 contains 14 residues. Germline V gene lookup returns CDR1 SGHRS and CDR2 YFSETQ. CDR3 residues: CASNPTGGVETQYF. The CDR3 DNA follows: TGCGCCAGCAATCCCACAGGGGGTGTGGAGACCCAGTACTTC.

The chain carries TRBV5-6 and TRBJ1-1; 9 bases agree with TRBD1. With V trimmed by 4 bases and J by 2 bases, 3 bases remained unmatched. The germline gives CDR1 SGHDT, CDR2 YYEEEE. There are 14 residues in the CDR3. The CDR3 DNA is TGTGCCAGCAGCAGGACAGGGGACAACACTGAAGCTTTCTTT. Its protein is CASSRTGDNTEAFF.